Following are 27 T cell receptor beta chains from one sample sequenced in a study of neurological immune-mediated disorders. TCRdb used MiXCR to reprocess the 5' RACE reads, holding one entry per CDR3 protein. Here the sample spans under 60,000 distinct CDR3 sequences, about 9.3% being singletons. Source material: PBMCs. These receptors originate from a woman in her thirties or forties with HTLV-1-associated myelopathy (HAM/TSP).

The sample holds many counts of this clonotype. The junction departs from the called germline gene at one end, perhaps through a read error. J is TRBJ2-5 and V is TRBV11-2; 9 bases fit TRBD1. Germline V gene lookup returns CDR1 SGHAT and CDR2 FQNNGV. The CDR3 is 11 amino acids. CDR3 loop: CVSSSPGTGMF. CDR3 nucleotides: TGTGTCAGCAGCTCGCCCGGGACAGGGATGTTC. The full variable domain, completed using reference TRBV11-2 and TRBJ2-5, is EAGVAQSPRYKIIEKRQSVAFWCNPISGHATLYWYQQILGQGPKLLIQFQNNGVVDDSQLPKDRFSAERLKGVDSTLKIQPAKLEDSAVYLCVSSSPGTGMFGPGTRLLVL.

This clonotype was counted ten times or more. The CDR3 loop reads CASSLGEPGQGDTEAFF. The DNA for the CDR3 is TGTGCCAGCAGCCTAGGAGAGCCGGGACAGGGGGACACTGAAGCTTTCTTT. The chain is built from TRBV7-2 and TRBJ1-1; 11 nucleotides agree with TRBD1. After removal of 5 bases from V and 3 bases from J, the junction contained 11 bases not matched to a gene. Germline CDR1 SGHTA, CDR2 FQGNSA. CDR3 length equals 17 residues. The variable domain in full, completed from reference TRBV7-2 and TRBJ1-1, reads GAGVSQSPSNKVTEKGKDVELRCDPISGHTALYWYRQSLGQGLEFLIYFQGNSAPDKSGLPSDRFSAERTGGSVSTLTIQRTQQEDSAVYLCASSLGEPGQGDTEAFFGQGTRLTVV.

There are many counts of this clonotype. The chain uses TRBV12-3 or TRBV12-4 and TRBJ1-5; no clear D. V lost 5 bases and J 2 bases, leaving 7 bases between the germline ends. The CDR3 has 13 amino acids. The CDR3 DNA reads TGTGCCAGCAGTGGACGGCGCAATCAGCCCCAGCATTTT. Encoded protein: CASSGRRNQPQHF.

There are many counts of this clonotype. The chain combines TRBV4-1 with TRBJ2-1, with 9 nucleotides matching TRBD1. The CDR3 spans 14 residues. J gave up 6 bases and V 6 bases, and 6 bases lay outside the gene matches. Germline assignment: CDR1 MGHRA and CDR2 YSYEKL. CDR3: CASRGTGFGNEQFF. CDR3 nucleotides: TGCGCCAGCAGGGGGACAGGGTTTGGCAATGAGCAGTTCTTC.

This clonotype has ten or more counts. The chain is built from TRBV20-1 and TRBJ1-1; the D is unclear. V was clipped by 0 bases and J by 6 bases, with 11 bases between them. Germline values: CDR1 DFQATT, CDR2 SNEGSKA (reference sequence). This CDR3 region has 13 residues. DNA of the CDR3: TGCAGTGCTAGAGATACGGGGTTCCCTGAAGCTTTCTTT. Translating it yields CSARDTGFPEAFF.

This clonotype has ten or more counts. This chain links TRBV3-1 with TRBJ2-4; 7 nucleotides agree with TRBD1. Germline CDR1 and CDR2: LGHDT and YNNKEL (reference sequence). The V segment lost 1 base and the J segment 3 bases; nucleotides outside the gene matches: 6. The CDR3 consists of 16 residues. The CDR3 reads CASSQGSYRGKNIQYF. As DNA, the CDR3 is TGTGCCAGCAGCCAAGGGTCGTACAGGGGCAAAAACATTCAGTACTTC.

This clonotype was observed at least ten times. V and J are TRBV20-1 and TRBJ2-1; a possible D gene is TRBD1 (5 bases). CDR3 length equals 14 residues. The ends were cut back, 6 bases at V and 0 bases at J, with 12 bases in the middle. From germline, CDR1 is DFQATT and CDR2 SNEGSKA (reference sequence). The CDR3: CSAETALSYNEQFF. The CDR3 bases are TGCAGTGCAGAGACAGCCCTCTCCTACAATGAGCAGTTCTTC.

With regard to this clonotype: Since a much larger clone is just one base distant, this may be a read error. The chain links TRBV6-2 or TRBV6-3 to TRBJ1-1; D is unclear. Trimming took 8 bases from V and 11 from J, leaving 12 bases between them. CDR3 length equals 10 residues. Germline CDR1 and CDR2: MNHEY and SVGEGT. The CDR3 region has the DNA TGTGCCAGCTTCGACTTACAGGCTTTCTTT. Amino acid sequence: CASFDLQAFF.

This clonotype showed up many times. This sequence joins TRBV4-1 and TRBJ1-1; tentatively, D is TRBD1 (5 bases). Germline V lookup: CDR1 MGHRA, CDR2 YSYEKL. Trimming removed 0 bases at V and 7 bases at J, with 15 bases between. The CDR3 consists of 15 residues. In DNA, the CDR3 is TGCGCCAGCAGCCAAGAAGGCCGGGACGGGAGTGAAGCTTTCTTT. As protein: CASSQEGRDGSEAFF.

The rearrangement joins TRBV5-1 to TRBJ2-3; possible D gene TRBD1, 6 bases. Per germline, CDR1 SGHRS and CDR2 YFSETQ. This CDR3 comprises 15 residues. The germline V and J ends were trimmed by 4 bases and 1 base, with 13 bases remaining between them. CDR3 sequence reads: CASSRTGGGTDTQYF. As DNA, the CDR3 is TGCGCCAGCAGCAGGACTGGGGGCGGCACAGATACGCAGTATTTT. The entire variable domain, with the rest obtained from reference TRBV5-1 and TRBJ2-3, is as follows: KAGVTQTPRYLIKTRGQQVTLSCSPISGHRSVSWYQQTPGQGLQFLFEYFSETQRNKGNFPGRFSGRQFSNSRSEMNVSTLELGDSALYLCASSRTGGGTDTQYFGPGTRLTVL.

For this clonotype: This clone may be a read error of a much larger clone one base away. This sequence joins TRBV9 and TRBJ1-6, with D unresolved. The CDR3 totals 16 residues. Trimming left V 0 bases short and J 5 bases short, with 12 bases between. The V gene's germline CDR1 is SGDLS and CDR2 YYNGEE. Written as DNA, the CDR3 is TGTGCCAGCAGCGTAGCCGCGATGGTGAATAATTCACCCCTCCACTTT. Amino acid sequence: CASSVAAMVNNSPLHF.

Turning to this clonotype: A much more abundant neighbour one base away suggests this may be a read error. Here the CDR3 DNA reads TGTGCCTGGACTCAGGGGTCTGGGGCCAACGTCCCGACTTTC. The encoded protein is CAWTQGSGANVPTF. V gene TRBV30 combines with J gene TRBJ2-6, with D tentatively TRBD1 (6 bases). The length of the CDR3 is 14 residues. The germline CDR1 and CDR2 sequences are GTSNPN and SVGIG (reference sequence).

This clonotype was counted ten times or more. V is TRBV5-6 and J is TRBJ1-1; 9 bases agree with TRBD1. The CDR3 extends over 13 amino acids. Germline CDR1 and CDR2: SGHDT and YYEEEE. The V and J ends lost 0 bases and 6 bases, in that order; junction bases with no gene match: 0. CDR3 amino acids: CASSLDRGPEAFF. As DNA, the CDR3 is TGTGCCAGCAGCTTGGACAGGGGGCCTGAAGCTTTCTTT.

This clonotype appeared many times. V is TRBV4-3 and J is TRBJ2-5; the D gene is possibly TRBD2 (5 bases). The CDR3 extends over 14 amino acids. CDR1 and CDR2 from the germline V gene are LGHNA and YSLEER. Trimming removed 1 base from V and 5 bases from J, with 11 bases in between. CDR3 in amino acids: CASSQGGRGETQYF. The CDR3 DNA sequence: TGCGCCAGCAGCCAAGGTGGCCGAGGGGAGACCCAGTACTTC.

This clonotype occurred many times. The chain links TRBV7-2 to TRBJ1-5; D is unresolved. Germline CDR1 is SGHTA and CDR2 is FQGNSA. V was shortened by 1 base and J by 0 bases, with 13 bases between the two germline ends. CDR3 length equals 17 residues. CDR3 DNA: TGTGCCAGCAGCTTAGAGGTACAGCAGTATAGCAATCAGCCCCAGCATTTT. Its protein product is CASSLEVQQYSNQPQHF. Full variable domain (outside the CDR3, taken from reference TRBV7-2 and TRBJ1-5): GAGVSQSPSNKVTEKGKDVELRCDPISGHTALYWYRQSLGQGLEFLIYFQGNSAPDKSGLPSDRFSAERTGGSVSTLTIQRTQQEDSAVYLCASSLEVQQYSNQPQHFGDGTRLSIL.

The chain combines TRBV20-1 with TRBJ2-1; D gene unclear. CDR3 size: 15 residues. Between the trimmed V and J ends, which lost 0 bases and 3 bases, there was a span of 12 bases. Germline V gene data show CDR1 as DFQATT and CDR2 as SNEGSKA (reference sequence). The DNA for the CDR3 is TGCAGTGCTAGAGATCCGCAGTGGAACTACAATGAGCAGTTCTTC. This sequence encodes CSARDPQWNYNEQFF.

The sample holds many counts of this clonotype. CDR3 amino acids: CASSRSSGGKNQPQHF. DNA for the CDR3: TGTGCCAGCAGCCGGTCGTCCGGGGGAAAGAATCAGCCCCAGCATTTT. This chain connects TRBV7-8 to TRBJ1-5; D might be TRBD1 (5 bases). The CDR3 loop spans 16 amino acids. Germline assignment: CDR1 SGHVS and CDR2 FQNEAQ. V was trimmed by 5 bases and J by 4 bases, leaving 18 bases between them.

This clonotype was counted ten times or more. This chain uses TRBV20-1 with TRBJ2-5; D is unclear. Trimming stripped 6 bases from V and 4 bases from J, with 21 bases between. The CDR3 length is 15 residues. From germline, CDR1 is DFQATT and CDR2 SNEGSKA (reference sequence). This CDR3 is CSAPKRVPSGETQYF. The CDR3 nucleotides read TGCAGTGCCCCTAAAAGGGTCCCCTCCGGAGAGACCCAGTACTTC.

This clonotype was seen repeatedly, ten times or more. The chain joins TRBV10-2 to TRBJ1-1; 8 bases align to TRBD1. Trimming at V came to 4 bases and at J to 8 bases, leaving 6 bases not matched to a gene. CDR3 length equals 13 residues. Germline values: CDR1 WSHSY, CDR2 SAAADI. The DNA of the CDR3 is TGCGCCAGCAGTGTGGCAGGGGGCGCGGAAGCTTTCTTT. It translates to CASSVAGGAEAFF.

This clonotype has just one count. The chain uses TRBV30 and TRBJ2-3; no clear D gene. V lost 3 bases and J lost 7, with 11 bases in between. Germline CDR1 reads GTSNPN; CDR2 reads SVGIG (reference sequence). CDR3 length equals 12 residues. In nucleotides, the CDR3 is TGTGCCTGGAGCCGGACCGCATATACGCAGTATTTT. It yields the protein CAWSRTAYTQYF.

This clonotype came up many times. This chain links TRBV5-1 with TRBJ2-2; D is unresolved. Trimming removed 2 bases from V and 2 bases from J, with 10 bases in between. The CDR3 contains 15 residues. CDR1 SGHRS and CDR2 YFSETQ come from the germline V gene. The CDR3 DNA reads TGCGCCAGCAGCTTTAACCCCACCAACACCGGGGAGCTGTTTTTT. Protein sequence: CASSFNPTNTGELFF.

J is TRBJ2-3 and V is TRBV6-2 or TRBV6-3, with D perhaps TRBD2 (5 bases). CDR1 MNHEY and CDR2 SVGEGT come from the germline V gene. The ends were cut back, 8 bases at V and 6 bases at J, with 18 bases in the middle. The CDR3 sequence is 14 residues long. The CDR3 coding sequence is TGTGCCAGCGTAGAAGGACTCCTCATGGATACGCAGTATTTT. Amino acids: CASVEGLLMDTQYF.

The CDR3 nucleotides read TGTGCCAGCAGCAAAGGGGGTCGGGGGAACGATGAGCAGTTCTTC. Protein: CASSKGGRGNDEQFF. The chain uses TRBV21-1 and TRBJ2-1; TRBD1 was called by the table and not checked on the DNA. TRBV21-1 is a pseudogene segment. There are 15 residues in the CDR3.

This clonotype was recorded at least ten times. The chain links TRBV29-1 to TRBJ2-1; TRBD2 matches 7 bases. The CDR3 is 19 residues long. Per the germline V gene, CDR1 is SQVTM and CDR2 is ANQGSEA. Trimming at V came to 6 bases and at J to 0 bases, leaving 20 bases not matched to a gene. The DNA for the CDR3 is TGCAGCGTCCTGGGACTACACCGGACCGCCAGACGCTCCTACAATGAGCAGTTCTTC. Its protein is CSVLGLHRTARRSYNEQFF.

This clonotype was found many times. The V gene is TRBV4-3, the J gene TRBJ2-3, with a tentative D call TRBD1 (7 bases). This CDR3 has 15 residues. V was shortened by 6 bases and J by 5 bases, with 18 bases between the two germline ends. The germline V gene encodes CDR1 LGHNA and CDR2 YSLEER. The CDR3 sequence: CASSAGQMGEDTQYF. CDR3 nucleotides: TGCGCCAGCAGTGCGGGACAGATGGGGGAAGATACGCAGTATTTT.

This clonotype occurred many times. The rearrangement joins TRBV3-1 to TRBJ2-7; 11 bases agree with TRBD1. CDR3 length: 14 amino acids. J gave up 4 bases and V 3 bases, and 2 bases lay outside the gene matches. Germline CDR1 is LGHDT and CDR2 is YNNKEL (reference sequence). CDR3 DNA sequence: TGTGCCAGCAGCCACGGACAGGGGGCTTACGAGCAGTACTTC. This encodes CASSHGQGAYEQYF.

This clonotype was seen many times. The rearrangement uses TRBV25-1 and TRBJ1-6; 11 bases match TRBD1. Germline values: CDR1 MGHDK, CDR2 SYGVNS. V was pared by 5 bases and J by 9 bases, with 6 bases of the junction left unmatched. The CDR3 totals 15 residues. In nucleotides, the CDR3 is TGTGCCAGCAGTCTCGGGACAGGGGGTGGTTCACCCCTCCACTTT. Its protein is CASSLGTGGGSPLHF.